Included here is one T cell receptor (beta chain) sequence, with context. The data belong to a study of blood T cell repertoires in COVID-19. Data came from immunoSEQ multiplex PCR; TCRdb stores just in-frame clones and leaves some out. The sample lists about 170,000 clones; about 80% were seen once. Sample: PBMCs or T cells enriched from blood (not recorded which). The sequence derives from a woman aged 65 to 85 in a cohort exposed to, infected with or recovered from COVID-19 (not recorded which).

The chain's CDR3 is CATSRDRSGREAFF. The CDR3 DNA reads TGTGCCACCAGCAGAGATCGTTCAGGGCGTGAAGCTTTCTTT. The chain recombines TRBV15 with TRBJ1-1; D possibly corresponds to TRBD1 (5 bases). Germline loops: CDR1 LNHNV, CDR2 YYDKDF (reference sequence). Trimming removed 0 bases from V and 7 bases from J, with 12 bases in between. This CDR3 has 14 amino acids.